One and the same sample provided the 14 T cell receptor beta chains below, sequenced in a study of T cell responses to AZD1222 COVID-19 vaccine (dated by TCRdb to the early 2020s). The sample's time point label, in plain terms: baseline before first vaccination. Receptor libraries were prepared by the immunoSEQ multiplex PCR assay. TCRdb's version of the immuneACCESS table is confined to in-frame rearrangements and falls short of the full clone set. An unresolved V gene accounts for under half of the shortfall where checked; the remainder is of unknown origin. Counted in this sample were about 120,000 clones; more than 85% of them appeared once. Roughly 2.4% of the sample lies in the top ten. This sample comprised peripheral blood, obtained on day 0 of AZD1222 vaccination. The receptors were sampled from an adult in good health.

This clone was counted between two and nine times. This chain connects TRBV6-5 to TRBJ2-3; no clear D. Germline lookup yields CDR1 MNHEY and CDR2 SVGAGI. The CDR3 length is 14 residues. V lost 5 bases to trimming and J lost 0 bases, with 9 bases between them. The CDR3 loop reads CASSQAQSTDTQYF. CDR3 sequence (DNA): TGTGCCAGCAGTCAGGCTCAGAGCACAGATACGCAGTATTTT.

V is TRBV6-5 and J is TRBJ1-4; D perhaps matches TRBD1 (6 bases). V shed 6 bases and J shed 3 bases, with 8 bases lying between them. There are 13 residues in the CDR3. The germline V gene has CDR1 MNHEY and CDR2 SVGAGI. The CDR3 DNA reads as TGTGCCAGCAGGCAGGGGCCTAATGAAAAACTGTTTTTT. Translated: CASRQGPNEKLFF.

The CDR3 DNA reads TGTGCCAGCAGTGGGCGGACCAACACTGAAGCTTTCTTT. Its protein product is CASSGRTNTEAFF. The genes are TRBV27 and TRBJ1-1; D gene uncertain. In germline, CDR1 is MNHEY, CDR2 SMNVEV (reference sequence). Trimming took 5 bases from V and 2 from J, leaving 9 bases between them. The CDR3 sequence is 13 residues long.

The chain has TRBV13 and TRBJ2-2; no clear D gene. Trimming took 4 bases from V and 5 from J, leaving 14 bases between them. The CDR3 has 15 residues. CDR1 PRHDT and CDR2 FYEKMQ come from the germline V gene (reference sequence). CDR3 loop: CASSSGPDRTGELFF. In nucleotides, the CDR3 is TGTGCCAGCAGCTCGGGCCCTGATAGGACCGGGGAGCTGTTTTTT.

This sequence joins TRBV3-1 (or the pseudogene TRBV3-2) and TRBJ1-3; unclear D gene. V dropped 4 bases and J dropped 4 bases, with 17 bases sitting between them. This CDR3 region has 16 residues. The V gene's germline CDR1 is LGHDT and CDR2 YNNKEL (reference sequence). CDR3 in DNA: TGTGCCAGCAGCCCAGGTGGTGGATTCGGCGGAAACACCATATATTTT. This sequence encodes CASSPGGGFGGNTIYF.

The chain has TRBV12-3 or TRBV12-4 and TRBJ2-6; D gene uncertain. The germline V and J ends were trimmed by 2 bases and 10 bases, with 9 bases remaining between them. The CDR3 has 13 residues. CDR3 protein: CASSLRADNVLTF. CDR3 in DNA: TGTGCCAGCAGTTTACGGGCAGATAACGTCCTGACTTTC.

This chain links TRBV3-1 (or the pseudogene TRBV3-2) with TRBJ2-7; possibly TRBD1 or TRBD2 for D (5 bases each). Trimming left V 2 bases short and J 2 bases short, with 16 bases between. CDR1 and CDR2 (germline): LGHDT, YNNKEL (reference sequence). This CDR3 spans 16 amino acids. CDR3 sequence: CASSQFGGRGAYEQYF. The CDR3 nucleotides read TGTGCCAGCAGCCAATTTGGGGGTCGGGGAGCCTACGAGCAGTACTTC.

CDR3 residues: CASSHGTAGYGYTF. The CDR3 DNA reads TGTGCCAGTAGTCACGGGACAGCCGGCTATGGCTACACCTTC. The gene calls are TRBV19 and TRBJ1-2; TRBD1 matches at 7 bases. Germline V gives CDR1 LNHDA, CDR2 SQIVND (reference sequence). The length of the CDR3 is 14 residues. The junction had 7 bases not matched to a gene; V was cut back by 5 bases and J by 4 bases.

The V call is TRBV4-2, the J call TRBJ1-4; 7 nucleotides match TRBD1. The CDR3 is 14 residues long. The germline V gene has CDR1 LGHNA and CDR2 YNFKEQ. The trim removed 4 bases at V and 5 bases at J, leaving 4 bases unmatched. In DNA, the CDR3 is TGTGCCAGCAGCCCGACAGGGTACAATGAAAAACTGTTTTTT. Amino acid sequence: CASSPTGYNEKLFF.

The chain is built from TRBV21-1 and TRBJ2-1; TRBD2, the D gene given by the table, was not confirmed from the DNA. TRBV21-1 is described as a pseudogene. The CDR3 is made up of 17 amino acids. CDR3 nucleotide sequence: TGTGCCAGCAGCAAAGGTGGTAGCGGGAGGGCCGGGGGTGAGCAGTTCTTC. It encodes CASSKGGSGRAGGEQFF.

The V call is TRBV5-8, the J call TRBJ1-1; D remains ambiguous. The CDR3 covers 14 residues. V dropped 0 bases and J dropped 2 bases, with 8 bases sitting between them. Per germline, CDR1 SGHTS and CDR2 YDEGEE. The CDR3 protein is CASSLGGVNTEAFF. The CDR3 DNA reads TGTGCCAGCAGCTTGGGTGGGGTAAACACTGAAGCTTTCTTT.

The chain recombines TRBV19 with TRBJ2-1, with 8 bases fitting TRBD1. V gave up 5 bases and J gave up 5 bases; unmatched junction bases: 2. CDR1 is LNHDA and CDR2 is SQIVND in the germline V gene (reference sequence). The length of the CDR3 is 13 residues. CDR3 in DNA: TGTGCCAGTAGTCTGGACAGGGACAATGAGCAGTTCTTC. This codes for CASSLDRDNEQFF.

The V and J genes are TRBV9 and TRBJ1-3; D is ambiguous. The CDR3 covers 15 residues. V was clipped by 4 bases and J by 2 bases, with 13 bases between them. Germline loops: CDR1 SGDLS, CDR2 YYNGEE. CDR3 sequence (DNA): TGTGCCAGCAGCTCGCAGGCGGACCCTGGAAACACCATATATTTT. The encoded protein is CASSSQADPGNTIYF.

This clone appeared a few times. The chain is built from TRBV10-1 and TRBJ1-5; D is unclear. The CDR3 consists of 13 residues. V was cut by 0 bases and J by 4 bases, with 4 bases left in between. Germline CDR1 reads WNHNN; CDR2 reads SYGVQD (reference sequence). CDR3 protein: CASSESLNQPQHF. The DNA of the CDR3 is TGCGCCAGCAGTGAGTCACTGAATCAGCCCCAGCATTTT.